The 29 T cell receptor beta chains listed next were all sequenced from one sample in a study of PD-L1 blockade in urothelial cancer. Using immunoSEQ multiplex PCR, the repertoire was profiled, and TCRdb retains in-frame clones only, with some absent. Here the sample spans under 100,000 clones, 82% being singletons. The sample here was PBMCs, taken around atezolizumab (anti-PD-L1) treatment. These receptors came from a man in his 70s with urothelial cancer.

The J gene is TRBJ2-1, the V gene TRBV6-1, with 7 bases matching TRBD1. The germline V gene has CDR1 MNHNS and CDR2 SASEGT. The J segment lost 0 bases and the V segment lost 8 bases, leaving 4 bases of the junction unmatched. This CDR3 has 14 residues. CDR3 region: CASVQGISYNEQFF. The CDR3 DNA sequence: TGTGCCAGCGTACAGGGGATCTCCTACAATGAGCAGTTCTTC.

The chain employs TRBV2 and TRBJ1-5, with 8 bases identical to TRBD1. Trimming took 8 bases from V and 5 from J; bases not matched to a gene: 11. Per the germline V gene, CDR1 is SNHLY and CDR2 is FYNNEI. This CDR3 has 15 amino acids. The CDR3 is CASLRTKTGDQPQHF. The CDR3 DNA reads TGTGCCAGCCTGCGAACCAAGACAGGGGATCAGCCCCAGCATTTT.

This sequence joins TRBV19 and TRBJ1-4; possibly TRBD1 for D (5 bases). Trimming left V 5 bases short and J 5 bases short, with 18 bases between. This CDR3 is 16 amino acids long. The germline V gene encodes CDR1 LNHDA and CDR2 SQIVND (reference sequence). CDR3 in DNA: TGTGCCAGTAGTGTCGCCACAGGACCGCCCAATGAAAAACTGTTTTTT. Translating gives CASSVATGPPNEKLFF. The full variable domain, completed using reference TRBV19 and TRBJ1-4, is DGGITQSPKYLFRKEGQNVTLSCEQNLNHDAMYWYRQDPGQGLRLIYYSQIVNDFQKGDIAEGYSVSREKKESFPLTVTSAQKNPTAFYLCASSVATGPPNEKLFFGSGTQLSVL.

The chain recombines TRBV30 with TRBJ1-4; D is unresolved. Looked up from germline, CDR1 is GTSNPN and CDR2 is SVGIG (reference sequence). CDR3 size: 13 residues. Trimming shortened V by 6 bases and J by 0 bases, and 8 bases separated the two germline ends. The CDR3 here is CACMSSTNEKLFF. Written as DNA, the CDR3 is TGTGCCTGTATGTCCTCAACTAATGAAAAACTGTTTTTT. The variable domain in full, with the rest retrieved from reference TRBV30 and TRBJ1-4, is SQTIHQWPATLVQPVGSPLSLECTVEGTSNPNLYWYRQAAGRGLQLLFYSVGIGQISSEVPQNLSASRPQDRQFILSSKKLLLSDSGFYLCACMSSTNEKLFFGSGTQLSVL.

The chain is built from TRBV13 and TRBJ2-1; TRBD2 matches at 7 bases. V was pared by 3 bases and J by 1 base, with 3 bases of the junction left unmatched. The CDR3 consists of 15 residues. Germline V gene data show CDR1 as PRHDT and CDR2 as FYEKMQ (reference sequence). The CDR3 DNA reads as TGTGCCAGCAGCTTTAGCGGGCTATCCTACAATGAGCAGTTCTTC. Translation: CASSFSGLSYNEQFF.

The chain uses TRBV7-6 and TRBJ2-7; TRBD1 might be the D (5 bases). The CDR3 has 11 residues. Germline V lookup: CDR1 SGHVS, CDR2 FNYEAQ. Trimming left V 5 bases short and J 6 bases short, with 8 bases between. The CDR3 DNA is TGTGCCAGCAGCGGTCAGGGCGAGCAGTACTTC. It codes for CASSGQGEQYF. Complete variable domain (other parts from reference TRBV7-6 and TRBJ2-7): GAGVSQSPRYKVTKRGQDVALRCDPISGHVSLYWYRQALGQGPEFLTYFNYEAQQDKSGLPNDRFSAERPEGSISTLTIQRTEQRDSAMYRCASSGQGEQYFGPGTRLTVT.

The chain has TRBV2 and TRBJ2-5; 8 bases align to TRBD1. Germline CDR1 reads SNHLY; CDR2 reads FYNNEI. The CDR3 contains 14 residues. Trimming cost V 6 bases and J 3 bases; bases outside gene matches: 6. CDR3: CASSRTGSEETQYF. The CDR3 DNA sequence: TGTGCCAGCAGCAGGACAGGGTCTGAAGAGACCCAGTACTTC.

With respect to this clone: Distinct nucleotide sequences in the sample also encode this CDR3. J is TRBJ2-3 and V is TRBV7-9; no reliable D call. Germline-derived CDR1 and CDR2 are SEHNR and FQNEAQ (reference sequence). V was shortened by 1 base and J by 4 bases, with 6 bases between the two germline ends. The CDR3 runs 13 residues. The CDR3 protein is CASSLGGADTQYF. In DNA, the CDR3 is TGTGCCAGCAGCTTAGGAGGCGCAGATACGCAGTATTTT.

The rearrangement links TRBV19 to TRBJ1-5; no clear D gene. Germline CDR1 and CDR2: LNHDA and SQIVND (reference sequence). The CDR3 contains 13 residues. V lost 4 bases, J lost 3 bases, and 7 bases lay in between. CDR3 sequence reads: CASSRTFNQPQHF. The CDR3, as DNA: TGTGCCAGTAGTAGAACTTTCAATCAGCCCCAGCATTTT.

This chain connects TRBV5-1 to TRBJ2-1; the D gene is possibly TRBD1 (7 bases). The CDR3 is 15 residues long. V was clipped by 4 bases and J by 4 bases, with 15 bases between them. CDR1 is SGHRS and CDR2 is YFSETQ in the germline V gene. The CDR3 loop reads CASSITGEAYNEQFF. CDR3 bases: TGCGCCAGCAGCATAACAGGGGAGGCGTACAATGAGCAGTTCTTC. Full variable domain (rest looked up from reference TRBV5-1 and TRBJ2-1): KAGVTQTPRYLIKTRGQQVTLSCSPISGHRSVSWYQQTPGQGLQFLFEYFSETQRNKGNFPGRFSGRQFSNSRSEMNVSTLELGDSALYLCASSITGEAYNEQFFGPGTRLTVL.

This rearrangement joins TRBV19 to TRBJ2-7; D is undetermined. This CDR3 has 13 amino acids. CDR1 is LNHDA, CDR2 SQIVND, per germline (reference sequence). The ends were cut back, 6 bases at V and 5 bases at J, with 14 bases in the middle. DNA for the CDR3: TGTGCCAGTAGCACGACAAGGATCGACGAGCAGTACTTC. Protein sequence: CASSTTRIDEQYF.

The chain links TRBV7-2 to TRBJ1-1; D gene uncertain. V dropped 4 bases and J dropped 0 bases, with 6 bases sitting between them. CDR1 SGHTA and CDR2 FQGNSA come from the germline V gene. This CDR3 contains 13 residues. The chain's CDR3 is CASSSLLNTEAFF. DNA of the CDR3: TGTGCCAGCAGCTCCCTACTGAACACTGAAGCTTTCTTT. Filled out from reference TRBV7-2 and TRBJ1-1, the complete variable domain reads GAGVSQSPSNKVTEKGKDVELRCDPISGHTALYWYRQSLGQGLEFLIYFQGNSAPDKSGLPSDRFSAERTGGSVSTLTIQRTQQEDSAVYLCASSSLLNTEAFFGQGTRLTVV.

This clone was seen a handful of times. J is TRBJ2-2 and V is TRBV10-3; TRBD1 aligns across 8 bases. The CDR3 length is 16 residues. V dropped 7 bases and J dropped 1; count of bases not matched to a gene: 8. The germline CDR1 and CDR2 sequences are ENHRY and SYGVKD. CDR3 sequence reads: CAINSPGQVNTGELFF. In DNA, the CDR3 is TGTGCCATCAATTCTCCGGGACAGGTGAACACCGGGGAGCTGTTTTTT.

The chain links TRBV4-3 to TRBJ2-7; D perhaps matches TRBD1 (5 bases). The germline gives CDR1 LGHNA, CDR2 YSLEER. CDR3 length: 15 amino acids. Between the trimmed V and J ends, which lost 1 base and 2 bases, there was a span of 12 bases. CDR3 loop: CASSQGTGPPYEQYF. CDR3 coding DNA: TGCGCCAGCAGCCAAGGAACAGGACCTCCCTACGAGCAGTACTTC.

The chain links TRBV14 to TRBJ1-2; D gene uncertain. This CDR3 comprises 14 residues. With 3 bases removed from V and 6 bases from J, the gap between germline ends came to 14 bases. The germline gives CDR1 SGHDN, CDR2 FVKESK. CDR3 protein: CASSHDRRGNGYTF. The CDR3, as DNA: TGTGCCAGCAGCCACGATAGACGGGGTAATGGCTACACCTTC.

Here the CDR3 DNA reads TGCGCCAGCAGAACCGCACCGCCGGGACTAGCGGGGGGTGCCTACAATGAGCAGTTCTTC. It encodes CASRTAPPGLAGGAYNEQFF. The rearrangement links TRBV5-1 to TRBJ2-1; 15 positions match TRBD2. V lost 5 bases to trimming and J lost 2 bases; unmatched junction nucleotides: 14. Germline CDR1 and CDR2: SGHRS and YFSETQ. The CDR3 spans 20 residues.

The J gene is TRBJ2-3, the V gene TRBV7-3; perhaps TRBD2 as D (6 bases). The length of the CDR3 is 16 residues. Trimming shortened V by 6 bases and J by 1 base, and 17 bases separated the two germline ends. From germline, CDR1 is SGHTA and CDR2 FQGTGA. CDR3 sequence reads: CASRGGEGRGTDTQYF. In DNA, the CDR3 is TGTGCCAGCAGGGGAGGAGAGGGCCGGGGCACAGATACGCAGTATTTT.

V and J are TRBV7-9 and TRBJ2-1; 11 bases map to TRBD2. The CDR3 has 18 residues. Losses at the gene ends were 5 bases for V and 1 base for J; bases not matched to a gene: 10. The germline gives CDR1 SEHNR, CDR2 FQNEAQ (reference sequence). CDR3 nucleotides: TGTGCCAGCAGCCCGCGACTAGCGGGGACCCATTCCTACAATGAGCAGTTCTTC. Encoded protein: CASSPRLAGTHSYNEQFF.

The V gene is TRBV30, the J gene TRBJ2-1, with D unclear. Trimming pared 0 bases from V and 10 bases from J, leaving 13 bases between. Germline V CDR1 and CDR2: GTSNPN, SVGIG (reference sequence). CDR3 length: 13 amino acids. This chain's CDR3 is CAWSVLSTGEQFF. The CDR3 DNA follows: TGTGCCTGGAGTGTATTATCCACCGGGGAGCAGTTCTTC. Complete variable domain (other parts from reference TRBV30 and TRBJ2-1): SQTIHQWPATLVQPVGSPLSLECTVEGTSNPNLYWYRQAAGRGLQLLFYSVGIGQISSEVPQNLSASRPQDRQFILSSKKLLLSDSGFYLCAWSVLSTGEQFFGPGTRLTVL.

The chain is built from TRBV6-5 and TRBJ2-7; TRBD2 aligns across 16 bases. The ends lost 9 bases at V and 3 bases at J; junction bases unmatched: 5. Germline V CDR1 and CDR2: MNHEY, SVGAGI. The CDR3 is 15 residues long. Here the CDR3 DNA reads TGTGCCAGTTCCGGGACTAGCGGGGGGGACTACGAGCAGTACTTC. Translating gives CASSGTSGGDYEQYF.

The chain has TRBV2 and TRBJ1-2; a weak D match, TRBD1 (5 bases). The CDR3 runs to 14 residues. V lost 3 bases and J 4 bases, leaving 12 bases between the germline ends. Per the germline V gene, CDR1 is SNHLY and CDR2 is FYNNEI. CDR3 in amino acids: CASSEQGTRYGYTF. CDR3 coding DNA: TGTGCCAGCAGTGAGCAGGGAACCCGCTATGGCTACACCTTC.

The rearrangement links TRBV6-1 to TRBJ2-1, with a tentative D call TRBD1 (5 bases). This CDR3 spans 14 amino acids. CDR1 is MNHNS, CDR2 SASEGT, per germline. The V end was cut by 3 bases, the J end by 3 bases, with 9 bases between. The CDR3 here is CASSDNQGYNEQFF. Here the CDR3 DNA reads TGTGCCAGCAGTGACAATCAGGGCTACAATGAGCAGTTCTTC.

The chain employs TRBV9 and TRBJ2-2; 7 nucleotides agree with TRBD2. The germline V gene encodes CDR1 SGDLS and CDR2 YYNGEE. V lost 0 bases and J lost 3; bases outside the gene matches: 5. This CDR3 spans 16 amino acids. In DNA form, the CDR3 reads TGTGCCAGCAGCGTAGACGGCGGGAGCCACACCGGGGAGCTGTTTTTT. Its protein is CASSVDGGSHTGELFF.

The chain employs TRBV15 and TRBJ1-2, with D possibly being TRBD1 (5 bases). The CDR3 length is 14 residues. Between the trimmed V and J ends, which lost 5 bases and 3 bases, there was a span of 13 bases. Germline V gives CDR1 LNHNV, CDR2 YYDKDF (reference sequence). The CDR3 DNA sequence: TGTGCCACCAGCTCGTGGGGGGGGGACTATGGCTACACCTTC. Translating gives CATSSWGGDYGYTF.

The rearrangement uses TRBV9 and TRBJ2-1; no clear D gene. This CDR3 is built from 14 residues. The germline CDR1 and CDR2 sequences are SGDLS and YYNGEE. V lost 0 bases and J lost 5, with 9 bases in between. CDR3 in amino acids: CASSVAPSHNEQFF. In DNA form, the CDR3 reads TGTGCCAGCAGCGTAGCTCCCTCTCACAATGAGCAGTTCTTC.

The CDR3 DNA follows: TGTGCCAGCAGTTTACAAGCGGGGGGGCCGGCGACCCAGTACTTC. Its protein is CASSLQAGGPATQYF. V and J are TRBV27 and TRBJ2-5; TRBD2 matches at 10 bases. After removal of 2 bases from V and 7 bases from J, the junction contained 7 bases not matched to a gene. The CDR3 is 15 residues long. Germline V lookup: CDR1 MNHEY, CDR2 SMNVEV (reference sequence).

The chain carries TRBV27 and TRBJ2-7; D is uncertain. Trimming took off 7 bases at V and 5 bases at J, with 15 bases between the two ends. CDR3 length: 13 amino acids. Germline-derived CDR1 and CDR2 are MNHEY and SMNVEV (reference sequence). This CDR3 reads CASTSPGFDEQYF. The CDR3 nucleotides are TGTGCCAGCACCTCCCCCGGGTTCGACGAGCAGTACTTC.

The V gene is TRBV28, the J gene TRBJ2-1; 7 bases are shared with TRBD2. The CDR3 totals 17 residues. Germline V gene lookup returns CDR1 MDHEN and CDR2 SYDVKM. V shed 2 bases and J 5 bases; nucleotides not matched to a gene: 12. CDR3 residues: CASSLRVGGGYNNEQFF. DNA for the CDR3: TGTGCCAGCAGTTTAAGGGTGGGGGGGGGTTATAACAATGAGCAGTTCTTC.

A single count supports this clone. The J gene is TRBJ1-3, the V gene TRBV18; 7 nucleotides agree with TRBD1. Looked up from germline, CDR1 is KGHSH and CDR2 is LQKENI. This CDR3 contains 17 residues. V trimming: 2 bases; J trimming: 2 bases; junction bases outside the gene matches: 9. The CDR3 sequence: CASSPETGLITGNTIYF. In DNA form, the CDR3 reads TGTGCCAGCTCACCAGAGACAGGGCTAATTACTGGAAACACCATATATTTT.